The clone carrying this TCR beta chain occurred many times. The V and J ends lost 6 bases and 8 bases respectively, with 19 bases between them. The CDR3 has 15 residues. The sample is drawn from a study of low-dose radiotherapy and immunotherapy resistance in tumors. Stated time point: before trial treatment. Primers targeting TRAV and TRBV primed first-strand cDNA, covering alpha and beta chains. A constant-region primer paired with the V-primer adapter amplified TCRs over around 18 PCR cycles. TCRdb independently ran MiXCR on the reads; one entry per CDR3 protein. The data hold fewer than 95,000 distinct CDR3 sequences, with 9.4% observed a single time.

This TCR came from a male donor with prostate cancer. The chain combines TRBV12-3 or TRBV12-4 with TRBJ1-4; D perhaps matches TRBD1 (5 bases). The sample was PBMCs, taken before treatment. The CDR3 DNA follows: TGTGCCAGCAGCTTGTTATCGGGGGGGAGAGAAAAACTGTTTTTT. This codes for CASSLLSGGREKLFF.